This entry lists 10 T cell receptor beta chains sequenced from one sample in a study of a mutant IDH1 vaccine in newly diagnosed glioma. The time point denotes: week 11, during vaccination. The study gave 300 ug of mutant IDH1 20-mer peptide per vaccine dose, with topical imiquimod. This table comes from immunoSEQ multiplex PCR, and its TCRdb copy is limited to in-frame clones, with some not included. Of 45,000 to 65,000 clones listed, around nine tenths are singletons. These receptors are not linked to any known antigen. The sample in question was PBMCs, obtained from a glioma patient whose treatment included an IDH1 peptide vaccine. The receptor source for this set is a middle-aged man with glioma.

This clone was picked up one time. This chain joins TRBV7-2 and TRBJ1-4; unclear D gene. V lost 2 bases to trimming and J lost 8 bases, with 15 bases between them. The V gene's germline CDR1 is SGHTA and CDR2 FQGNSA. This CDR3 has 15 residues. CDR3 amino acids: CASSLTLTGGEKLFF. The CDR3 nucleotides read TGTGCCAGCAGCTTAACTCTCACGGGTGGGGAAAAACTGTTTTTT.

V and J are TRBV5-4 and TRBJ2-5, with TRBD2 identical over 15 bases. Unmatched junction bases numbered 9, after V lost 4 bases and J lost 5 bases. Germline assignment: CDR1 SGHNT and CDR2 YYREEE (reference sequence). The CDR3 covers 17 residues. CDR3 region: CASSRGTSGRNGETQYF. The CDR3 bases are TGTGCCAGCAGCCGGGGGACTAGCGGGAGGAACGGGGAGACCCAGTACTTC.

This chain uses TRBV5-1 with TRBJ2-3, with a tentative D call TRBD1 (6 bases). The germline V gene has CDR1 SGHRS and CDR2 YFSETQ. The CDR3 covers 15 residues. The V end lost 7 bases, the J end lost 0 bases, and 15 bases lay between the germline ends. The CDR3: CASGPRTDSTDTQYF. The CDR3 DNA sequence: TGCGCCAGCGGGCCACGGACAGATAGCACAGATACGCAGTATTTT.

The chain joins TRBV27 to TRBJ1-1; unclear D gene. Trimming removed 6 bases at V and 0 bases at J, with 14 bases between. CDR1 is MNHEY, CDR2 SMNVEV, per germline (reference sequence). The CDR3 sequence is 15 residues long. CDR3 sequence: CASSRWSHLNTEAFF. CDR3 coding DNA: TGTGCCAGCAGCCGGTGGTCCCATTTGAACACTGAAGCTTTCTTT.

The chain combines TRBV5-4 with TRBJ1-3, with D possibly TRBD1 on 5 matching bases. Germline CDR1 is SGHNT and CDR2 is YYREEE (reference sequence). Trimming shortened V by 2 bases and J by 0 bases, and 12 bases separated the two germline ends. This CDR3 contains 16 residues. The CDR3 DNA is TGTGCCAGCAGCTTAACCGACAGATTCTCTGGAAACACCATATATTTT. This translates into CASSLTDRFSGNTIYF. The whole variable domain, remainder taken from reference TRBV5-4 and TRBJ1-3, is ETGVTQSPTHLIKTRGQQVTLRCSSQSGHNTVSWYQQALGQGPQFIFQYYREEENGRGNFPPRFSGLQFPNYSSELNVNALELDDSALYLCASSLTDRFSGNTIYFGEGSWLTVV.

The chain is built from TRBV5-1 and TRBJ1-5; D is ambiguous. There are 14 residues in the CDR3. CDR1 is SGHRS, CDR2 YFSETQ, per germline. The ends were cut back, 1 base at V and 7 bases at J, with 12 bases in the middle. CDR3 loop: CASSLSEGGQPQHF. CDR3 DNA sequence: TGCGCCAGCAGCTTGAGTGAGGGAGGGCAGCCCCAGCATTTT.

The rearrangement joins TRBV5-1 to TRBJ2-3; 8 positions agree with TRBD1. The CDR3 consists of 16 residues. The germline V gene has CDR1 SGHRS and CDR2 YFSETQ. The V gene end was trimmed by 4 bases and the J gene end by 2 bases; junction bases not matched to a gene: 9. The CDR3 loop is CASSPGDRTTTDTQYF. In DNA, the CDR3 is TGCGCCAGCAGCCCCGGGGACAGGACCACCACAGATACGCAGTATTTT.

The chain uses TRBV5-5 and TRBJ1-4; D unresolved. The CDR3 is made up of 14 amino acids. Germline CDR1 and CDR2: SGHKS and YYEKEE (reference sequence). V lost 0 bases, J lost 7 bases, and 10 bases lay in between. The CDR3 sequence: CASSLDNWTEKLFF. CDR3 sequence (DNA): TGTGCCAGCAGCTTGGACAATTGGACTGAAAAACTGTTTTTT.

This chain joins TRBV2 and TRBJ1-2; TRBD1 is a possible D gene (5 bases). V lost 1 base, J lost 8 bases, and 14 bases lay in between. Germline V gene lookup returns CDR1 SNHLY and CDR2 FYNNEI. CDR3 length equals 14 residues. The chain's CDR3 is CASSEEGRARGYTF. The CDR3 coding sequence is TGTGCCAGCAGTGAAGAGGGCAGGGCTCGCGGCTACACCTTC.

The CDR3 sequence is CASSQVAGASADTQYF. The DNA of the CDR3 is TGTGCCAGCAGCCAAGTAGCGGGAGCATCCGCAGATACGCAGTATTTT. The chain combines TRBV4-2 with TRBJ2-3, with TRBD2 identical over 9 bases. Per germline, CDR1 LGHNA and CDR2 YNFKEQ. The CDR3 has 16 residues. With 1 base clipped from V and 4 bases from J, the junction kept 6 bases outside the gene matches.